This TCR beta chain is from a study of T-cell reconstitution after alpha-beta-depleted transplantation in children (dated by TCRdb to between 2015 and 2016). Looking at the study overall: The study quantitatively tracked T-cell immune reconstitution after TCRalphabeta/CD19-depleted allogeneic hematopoietic cell transplantation in children using TCR repertoire profiling. What the study reported, not specific to this receptor: The frequencies of hyperexpanded clones fell over the following months, and after one year, T-cell counts and TCRbeta diversity were mostly attributed to newly produced T cells. In some patients, the high TCRbeta diversity seen at day 60 was put down to recipient T cells and intrathymic progenitors that had survived conditioning. About two months after transplant, the apparently early recovery of alphabetaT-cell counts reportedly depended on just several hundred clones that had expanded rapidly and came from non-depleted graft cells.

Taken with the paper, the label for treatment or condition translates to: allogeneic hematopoietic cell transplantation with graft depleted of TCRalphabeta T cells and CD19 B cells. The children who served as transplant recipients had been given grafts of TCRalphabeta/CD19-depleted allogeneic hematopoietic cells. Via the germline V gene, CDR1 is SNHLY and CDR2 FYNNEI. The cysteine opens and the phenylalanine closes a CDR3 of 18 amino acids. Only CDR3 DNA is held: 54 bases, read in frame from base 1. The library came from PCR. Sequencing took place on an Illumina HiSeq 2500. Molecular barcoding was employed in the preparation of TCR libraries, with unique molecular identifiers being used to normalize TCRbeta repertoire quantification. Starting from the raw public reads, TCRdb applied fastp trimming at Q25, assembled clones with MiXCR and retained in-frame beta chains. Each entry is one CDR3 protein sequence, shown with its most common DNA and genes. This sample comprises 240,000 or so distinct CDR3 sequences, less than 9% of them detected only once. The ten largest clones add up to 6.3% of the sample.

This clonotype was found once. There is no known antigen for this receptor. The junction departs from germline at one end; a sequencing error may be responsible. The receptor was isolated from a male patient younger than 18 who had a stem cell transplant for acute lymphoblastic leukemia, so the T cells may come from the graft donor. This chain joins TRBV2 to TRBJ2-6, and perhaps TRBD2 as D gene, on 7 matching bases. The sequencing used PBMCs, mostly from graft donor cells, collected 180 days after TCRalphabeta/CD19-depleted stem cell transplant. The DNA sequence reads TGTGCCTTCGTAGGCAGGGGAGGGGCAAGCTCTGGGGCCAACGGCCTGACTTTC. Its protein reads: CAFVGRGGASSGANGLTF.